This TCR beta chain was profiled in a study of radiotherapy plus CTLA-4 blockade in lung cancer. Method: immunoSEQ multiplex PCR; TCRdb's copy keeps in-frame clones and lacks some. The data contain about 48,000 clones, about 81% of them singletons. Lung cancer patients with chemo-refractory metastatic non-small-cell disease were given focal radiation plus CTLA-4 blockade with ipilimumab. With respect to this clone: Its specificity is not known.

CDR1 is SNHLY and CDR2 is FYNNEI in the germline V gene. The CDR3 consists of 14 residues. Trimming removed 5 bases from V and 5 bases from J; junction bases left unmatched: 6. Study-wide points: Subsequent to radiotherapy plus ipilimumab, tumor-derived TCR clones underwent expansion in blood.

V is TRBV2 and J is TRBJ2-5; TRBD2 aligns across 9 bases. The TCR comes from a human donor with non-small cell lung cancer who had stable disease on radiotherapy plus ipilimumab. Sequenced here: peripheral blood, sampled from a patient treated with radiotherapy plus ipilimumab. This CDR3 is CASSRRTSEETQYF. DNA of the CDR3: TGTGCCAGCAGTCGCAGGACTAGCGAGGAGACCCAGTACTTC.